This T cell receptor (beta chain) derives from a study of T cell repertoires in cytomegalovirus infection. About the study: Matching HLA type, along with CMV infection, was indicated by public TCR beta signatures.

Regarding this clonotype: No antigen is known for it. A much larger clone sits a single nucleotide away, making a read error possible.

Study-wide findings and caveats: There were HLA-C-restricted CMV-specific TCR beta clonotypes dominating the ex vivo response. Public TCR beta family frequency separated CMV-and-HLA carriers, including in an independent cohort.

The V gene's germline CDR1 is SGHVS and CDR2 FNYEAQ. CDR3 length: 16 amino acids. TCRdb ran MiXCR on the reads and lists one entry per CDR3 protein. This table holds more than 150,000 distinct CDR3 sequences, around 20% found once. The genes are TRBV7-6 and TRBJ2-2; 9 bases fit TRBD2. The sequence was collected from a human donor in good health (CMV status not recorded). Some clones in this sample may be carry-over from other donors' samples. Sequences were obtained from PBMCs. The DNA for the CDR3 is TGTGCCAGCAGCTTAAGGTCTAGCGGGAACACCGGGGTGCTGTTTTTT. It translates to CASSLRSSGNTGVLFF.